Below are 28 T cell receptor beta chains sequenced from a single sample in a study of T cell changes during pregnancy in multiple sclerosis. Only in-frame clones appear in the TCRdb table, and some are missing; sequencing was by immunoSEQ multiplex PCR. The top ten hold just under 2% of the sample, which has tens of thousands of clones, more than 90% seen once. This material consisted of peripheral blood, taken in the second trimester of pregnancy. These receptors were taken from a female donor with multiple sclerosis, enrolled in a pregnancy study.

The chain's CDR3 is CASSLGDNREKLFF. The CDR3 DNA reads as TGCGCCAGCAGCTTGGGGGACAACCGCGAAAAACTGTTTTTT. V is TRBV5-1 and J is TRBJ1-4; TRBD1 is a possible D gene (6 bases). V lost 0 bases and J lost 8, with 11 bases in between. From germline, CDR1 is SGHRS and CDR2 YFSETQ. The CDR3 has 14 residues.

J is TRBJ2-7 and V is TRBV30; possible D gene TRBD2, 6 bases. The CDR3 spans 12 residues. Trimming removed 3 bases from V and 3 bases from J, with 9 bases in between. Germline-derived CDR1 and CDR2 are GTSNPN and SVGIG (reference sequence). CDR3 region: CAWREGHYEQYF. The CDR3 DNA reads TGTGCCTGGAGGGAGGGCCACTACGAGCAGTACTTC.

The gene calls are TRBV9 and TRBJ2-7, with a possible D match to TRBD1 (5 bases). V was clipped by 2 bases and J by 4 bases, with 22 bases between them. CDR1 SGDLS and CDR2 YYNGEE come from the germline V gene. The CDR3 loop spans 17 amino acids. For the CDR3, the DNA is TGTGCCAGCAGCGTCGGCCCTAGGGTCGCAGGGAATTACGAGCAGTACTTC. This translates into CASSVGPRVAGNYEQYF. Complete variable domain (other parts from reference TRBV9 and TRBJ2-7): DSGVTQTPKHLITATGQRVTLRCSPRSGDLSVYWYQQSLDQGLQFLIQYYNGEERAKGNILERFSAQQFPDLHSELNLSSLELGDSALYFCASSVGPRVAGNYEQYFGPGTRLTVT.

This rearrangement joins TRBV11-3 to TRBJ1-1, with D perhaps matching TRBD1 (5 bases). The V gene's germline CDR1 is SGHNT and CDR2 YENEEA. V lost 3 bases and J lost 8, with 10 bases in between. CDR3 length: 12 amino acids. CDR3 region: CASSLTGGEAFF. CDR3 bases: TGTGCCAGCAGCTTGACCGGGGGGGAAGCTTTCTTT.

The chain uses TRBV2 and TRBJ1-2; TRBD1 aligns across 8 bases. This CDR3 spans 16 amino acids. Germline V CDR1 and CDR2: SNHLY, FYNNEI. The V gene end was trimmed by 5 bases and the J gene end by 3 bases; junction bases not matched to a gene: 11. The CDR3 DNA sequence: TGTGCCAGCAGTTCGGACAGGGCAGGGAAACACTATGGCTACACCTTC. Protein sequence: CASSSDRAGKHYGYTF.

The V and J genes are TRBV9 and TRBJ2-1; the match to TRBD2 covers 8 bases. Per germline, CDR1 SGDLS and CDR2 YYNGEE. The CDR3 runs to 15 residues. With V trimmed by 4 bases and J by 0 bases, 3 bases remained unmatched. Here the CDR3 reads CASSSSGSSYNEQFF. The CDR3, as DNA: TGTGCCAGCAGCTCCAGCGGGAGCTCCTACAATGAGCAGTTCTTC.

The V call is TRBV5-6, the J call TRBJ2-7; the match to TRBD1 covers 8 bases. Germline values: CDR1 SGHDT, CDR2 YYEEEE. The CDR3 is made up of 14 amino acids. After removal of 0 bases from V and 7 bases from J, the junction contained 6 bases not matched to a gene. In DNA form, the CDR3 reads TGTGCCAGCAGCTTGGAGACAGGGGTAGGGGAGCAGTACTTC. Translated, it gives CASSLETGVGEQYF.

The chain uses TRBV6-6 and TRBJ1-3; no definite D call. Between the trimmed V and J ends, which lost 6 bases and 8 bases, there was a span of 11 bases. The CDR3 is 12 amino acids. Germline V CDR1 and CDR2: MNHNY, SVGAGI (reference sequence). The CDR3: CASRPSDYTIYF. The CDR3 nucleotides are TGTGCCAGCAGACCAAGCGATTACACCATATATTTT.

This clone appeared a single time. The V call is TRBV7-9, the J call TRBJ2-3; D is unclear. The CDR3 has 13 residues. Trimming pared 11 bases from V and 6 bases from J, leaving 18 bases between. Per germline, CDR1 SEHNR and CDR2 FQNEAQ (reference sequence). In DNA, the CDR3 is TGTGCCCTCGACGTAGCCCCGGAGGATACGCAGTATTTT. It codes for CALDVAPEDTQYF.

The chain combines TRBV5-6 with TRBJ1-3; 8 bases fit TRBD1. This CDR3 region has 12 residues. J lost 13 bases, V lost 2 bases, and 5 bases had no gene match. Germline values: CDR1 SGHDT, CDR2 YYEEEE. CDR3 loop: CASSLTGGRIYF. Written as DNA, the CDR3 is TGTGCCAGCAGCTTAACAGGGGGAAGAATATATTTT.

This chain links TRBV7-2 with TRBJ2-5; 7 bases map to TRBD2. In germline, CDR1 is SGHTA, CDR2 FQGNSA. The CDR3 consists of 13 residues. V trimming: 1 base; J trimming: 9 bases; junction bases outside the gene matches: 5. CDR3 DNA: TGTGCCAGCAGCTTAGGGACTGGGGGGGCCCAGTACTTC. It specifies CASSLGTGGAQYF.

With regard to this clone: One end of the junction fails to match germline, which may point to a read error. This sequence joins TRBV7-7 and TRBJ1-2; 12 positions agree with TRBD1. The CDR3 runs to 18 residues. Germline CDR1 is SSHAT and CDR2 is FNYEAQ (reference sequence). The CDR3 loop is CASSPGGQGARLSYGYTF. The CDR3 region has the DNA TGTGCTAGCAGCCCCGGGGGACAGGGGGCGCGTCTCTCCTATGGCTACACCTTC.

The gene calls are TRBV29-1 and TRBJ1-4, with a possible D match to TRBD1 (5 bases). The V and J ends lost 3 bases and 7 bases respectively, with 15 bases between them. CDR3 length equals 14 residues. Germline V CDR1 and CDR2: SQVTM, ANQGSEA. The CDR3 loop reads CSVEGSGGSEKLFF. Here the CDR3 DNA reads TGCAGCGTTGAGGGTTCGGGGGGAAGTGAAAAACTGTTTTTT.

The chain has TRBV11-2 and TRBJ2-1, with 9 positions matching TRBD2. Germline V gives CDR1 SGHAT, CDR2 FQNNGV. The V and J ends lost 3 bases and 0 bases, in that order; junction bases with no gene match: 6. CDR3 length: 17 amino acids. The CDR3 protein is CASSFYRLADSYNEQFF. CDR3 coding DNA: TGTGCCAGCAGCTTTTACCGACTAGCGGACTCCTACAATGAGCAGTTCTTC.

The chain is built from TRBV2 and TRBJ2-7; 13 bases are shared with TRBD2. V lost 6 bases, J lost 5 bases, and 1 base stayed unmatched. The CDR3 has 13 residues. CDR1 is SNHLY and CDR2 is FYNNEI in the germline V gene. CDR3 nucleotide sequence: TGTGCCAGCAGCGGGACTAGCGGGAACGAGCAGTACTTC. Residues: CASSGTSGNEQYF.

The gene calls are TRBV7-9 and TRBJ2-3, with D unresolved. The germline gives CDR1 SEHNR, CDR2 FQNEAQ (reference sequence). The ends were cut back, 1 base at V and 2 bases at J, with 10 bases in the middle. The CDR3 length is 15 residues. CDR3 loop: CASSLDLTVTDTQYF. The CDR3 coding sequence is TGTGCCAGCAGCTTAGATCTAACAGTCACAGATACGCAGTATTTT. Full variable domain (rest looked up from reference TRBV7-9 and TRBJ2-3): DTGVSQNPRHKITKRGQNVTFRCDPISEHNRLYWYRQTLGQGPEFLTYFQNEAQLEKSRLLSDRFSAERPKGSFSTLEIQRTEQGDSAMYLCASSLDLTVTDTQYFGPGTRLTVL.

This chain links TRBV7-3 with TRBJ2-1, with 7 bases identical to TRBD1. J was trimmed by 6 bases and V by 7 bases; bases with no gene match: 15. The CDR3 sequence is 16 residues long. Germline CDR1 and CDR2: SGHTA and FQGTGA. CDR3 protein: CASTPRRDSIGNEQFF. The CDR3 coding sequence is TGTGCCAGCACCCCCCGACGGGACAGCATCGGCAATGAGCAGTTCTTC.

The rearrangement joins TRBV9 to TRBJ1-6; D uncertain. Trimming stripped 7 bases from V and 6 bases from J, with 14 bases between. This CDR3 comprises 14 residues. Germline V gene sequence: CDR1 SGDLS, CDR2 YYNGEE. The DNA for the CDR3 is TGTGCCAGCGGTCGAGAAGCCACTAATTCACCCCTCCACTTT. Amino acids: CASGREATNSPLHF.

The chain combines TRBV9 with TRBJ1-1, with TRBD1 matching 10 bases. J lost 8 bases, V lost 5 bases, and 3 bases had no gene match. This CDR3 region has 12 residues. Germline lookup yields CDR1 SGDLS and CDR2 YYNGEE. This CDR3 is CASRRGQGEAFF. Here the CDR3 DNA reads TGTGCCAGCAGAAGGGGACAGGGGGAAGCTTTCTTT.

This chain joins TRBV7-2 and TRBJ2-3; 8 bases fit TRBD1. Germline values: CDR1 SGHTA, CDR2 FQGNSA. The CDR3 is made up of 14 amino acids. J was trimmed by 4 bases and V by 4 bases; bases with no gene match: 4. This CDR3 is CASSYLTGADTQYF. In DNA, the CDR3 is TGTGCCAGCAGCTACTTGACAGGGGCAGATACGCAGTATTTT.

V usage is TRBV4-3 and J usage is TRBJ2-2; D unclear. The CDR3 sequence is 13 residues long. The germline V and J ends were trimmed by 6 bases and 0 bases, with 5 bases remaining between them. CDR1 LGHNA and CDR2 YSLEER come from the germline V gene. For the CDR3, the DNA is TGCGCCAGCAGGGGCGCGAACACCGGGGAGCTGTTTTTT. It codes for CASRGANTGELFF.

The rearrangement joins TRBV7-9 to TRBJ2-5, with 9 positions matching TRBD2. Per germline, CDR1 SEHNR and CDR2 FQNEAQ (reference sequence). The CDR3 runs to 14 residues. V dropped 8 bases and J dropped 5; count of bases not matched to a gene: 9. CDR3 region: CASGMRGGHETQYF. CDR3 in DNA: TGTGCCAGCGGGATGCGGGGGGGCCACGAGACCCAGTACTTC.

The chain carries TRBV7-2 and TRBJ1-1, with 8 positions matching TRBD1. Germline-derived CDR1 and CDR2 are SGHTA and FQGNSA. CDR3 size: 15 residues. J was trimmed by 3 bases and V by 1 base; bases with no gene match: 4. The CDR3 is CASSLGTGTDTEAFF. The CDR3 nucleotides read TGTGCCAGCAGCTTAGGGACAGGGACAGACACTGAAGCTTTCTTT.

V gene TRBV6-9 combines with J gene TRBJ2-7, with 7 bases matching TRBD1. Germline V gene data show CDR1 as MNHGY and CDR2 as SVAAGI. This CDR3 has 14 amino acids. J was trimmed by 2 bases and V by 2 bases; bases with no gene match: 3. The chain's CDR3 is CASSYRDRAYEQYF. The DNA of the CDR3 is TGTGCCAGCAGTTATCGGGACAGAGCCTACGAGCAGTACTTC.

The J gene is TRBJ2-7, the V gene TRBV6-4; 8 bases line up with TRBD1. The junction had 6 bases not matched to a gene; V was cut back by 5 bases and J by 0 bases. This CDR3 spans 15 amino acids. Germline V lookup: CDR1 MRHNA, CDR2 SNTAGT. The CDR3 protein is CASSYPRGPSYEQYF. Here the CDR3 DNA reads TGTGCCAGCAGTTACCCCAGGGGGCCCTCCTACGAGCAGTACTTC.

A single count supports this clone. This chain links TRBV5-5 with TRBJ2-2; TRBD2 aligns across 15 bases. The CDR3 sequence is 20 residues long. Germline CDR1 SGHKS, CDR2 YYEKEE (reference sequence). Trimming removed 4 bases from V and 3 bases from J; junction bases left unmatched: 13. Written as DNA, the CDR3 is TGTGCCAGCAGCCTCTATACCGGACTAGCGGGGGGGACGTACACCGGGGAGCTGTTTTTT. Residues: CASSLYTGLAGGTYTGELFF.

This chain uses TRBV18 with TRBJ2-3; maybe TRBD1 (6 bases). CDR1 is KGHSH, CDR2 LQKENI, per germline. CDR3 length equals 14 residues. V was cut by 0 bases and J by 5 bases, with 9 bases left in between. The CDR3 sequence is CASSPPGQVDTQYF. The CDR3 coding sequence is TGTGCCAGCTCACCACCGGGACAAGTAGATACGCAGTATTTT.

The chain has TRBV4-3 and TRBJ2-3; 8 bases map to TRBD1. After removal of 11 bases from V and 2 bases from J, the junction contained 6 bases not matched to a gene. CDR3 size: 13 residues. CDR1 is LGHNA and CDR2 is YSLEER in the germline V gene. CDR3 DNA: TGCGCCGCCGGACAGGGAATCACAGATACGCAGTATTTT. Residues: CAAGQGITDTQYF.